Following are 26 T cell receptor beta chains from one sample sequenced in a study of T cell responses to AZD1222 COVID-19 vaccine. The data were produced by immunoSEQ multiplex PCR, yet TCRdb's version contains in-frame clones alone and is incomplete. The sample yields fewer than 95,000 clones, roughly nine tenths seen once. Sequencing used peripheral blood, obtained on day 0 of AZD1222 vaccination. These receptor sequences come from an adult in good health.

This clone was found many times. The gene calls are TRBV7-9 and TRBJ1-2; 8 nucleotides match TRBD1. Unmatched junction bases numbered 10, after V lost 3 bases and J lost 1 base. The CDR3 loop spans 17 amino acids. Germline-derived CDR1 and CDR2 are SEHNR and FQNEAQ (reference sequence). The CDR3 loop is CASSLKRQGTNNYGYTF. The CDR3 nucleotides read TGTGCCAGCAGCTTGAAGAGACAGGGGACGAATAACTATGGCTACACCTTC.

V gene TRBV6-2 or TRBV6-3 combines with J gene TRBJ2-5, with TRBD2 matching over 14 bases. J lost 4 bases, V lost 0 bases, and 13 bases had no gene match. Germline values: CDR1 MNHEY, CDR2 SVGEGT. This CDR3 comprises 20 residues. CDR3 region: CASSYSTGVGTSGRRETQYF. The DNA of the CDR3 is TGTGCCAGCAGTTACTCGACAGGGGTTGGGACTAGCGGGAGAAGAGAGACCCAGTACTTC.

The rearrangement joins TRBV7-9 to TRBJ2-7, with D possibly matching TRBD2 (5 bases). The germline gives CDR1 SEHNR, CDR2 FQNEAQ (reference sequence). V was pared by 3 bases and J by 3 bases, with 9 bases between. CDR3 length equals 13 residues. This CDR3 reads CASSFGEGYEQYF. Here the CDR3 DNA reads TGTGCCAGCAGCTTCGGGGAAGGCTACGAGCAGTACTTC.

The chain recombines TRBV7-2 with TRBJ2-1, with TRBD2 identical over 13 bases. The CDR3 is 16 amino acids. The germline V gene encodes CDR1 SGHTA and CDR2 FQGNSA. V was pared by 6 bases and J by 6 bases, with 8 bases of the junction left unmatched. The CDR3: CASRWTSGGQGNEQFF. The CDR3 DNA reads TGTGCCAGCAGGTGGACTAGCGGGGGCCAGGGCAATGAGCAGTTCTTC.

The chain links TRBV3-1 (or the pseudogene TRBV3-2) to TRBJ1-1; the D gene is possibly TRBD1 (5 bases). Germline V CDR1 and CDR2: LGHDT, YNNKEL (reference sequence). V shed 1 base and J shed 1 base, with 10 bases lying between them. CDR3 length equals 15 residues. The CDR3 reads CASSQGPGPNTEAFF. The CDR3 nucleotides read TGTGCCAGCAGCCAAGGCCCGGGGCCGAACACTGAAGCTTTCTTT.

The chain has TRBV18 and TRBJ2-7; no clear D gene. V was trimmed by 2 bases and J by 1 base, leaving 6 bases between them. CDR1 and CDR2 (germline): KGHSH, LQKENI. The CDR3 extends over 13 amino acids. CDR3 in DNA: TGTGCCAGCTCACCAACAGATTCCTACGAGCAGTACTTC. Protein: CASSPTDSYEQYF.

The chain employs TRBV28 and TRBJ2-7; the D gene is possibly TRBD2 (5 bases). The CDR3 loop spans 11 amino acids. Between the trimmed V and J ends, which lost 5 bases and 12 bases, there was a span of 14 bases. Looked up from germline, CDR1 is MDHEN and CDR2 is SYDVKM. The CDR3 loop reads CASSDLTGRYF. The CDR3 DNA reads TGTGCCAGCAGTGATTTGACTGGGAGGTACTTC.

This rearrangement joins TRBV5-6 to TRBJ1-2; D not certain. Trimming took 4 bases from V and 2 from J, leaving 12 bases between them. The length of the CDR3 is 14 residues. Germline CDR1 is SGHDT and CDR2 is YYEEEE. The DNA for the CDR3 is TGTGCCAGCAGCCCCCTGTTGCGGAACTATGGCTACACCTTC. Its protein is CASSPLLRNYGYTF.

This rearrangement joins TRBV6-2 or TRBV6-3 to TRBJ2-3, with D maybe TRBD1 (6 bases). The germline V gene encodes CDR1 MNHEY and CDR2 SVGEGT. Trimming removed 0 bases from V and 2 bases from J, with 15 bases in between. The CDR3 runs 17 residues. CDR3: CASSYSYRDTNTDTQYF. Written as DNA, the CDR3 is TGTGCCAGCAGTTACTCTTACCGGGACACCAACACAGATACGCAGTATTTT.

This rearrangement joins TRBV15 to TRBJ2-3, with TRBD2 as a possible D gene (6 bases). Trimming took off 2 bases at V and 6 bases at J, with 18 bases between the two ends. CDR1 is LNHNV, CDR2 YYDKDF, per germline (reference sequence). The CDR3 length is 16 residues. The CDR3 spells CATSRKGGSGGDTQYF. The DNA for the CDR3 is TGTGCCACCAGCAGAAAGGGCGGTAGCGGAGGTGATACGCAGTATTTT.

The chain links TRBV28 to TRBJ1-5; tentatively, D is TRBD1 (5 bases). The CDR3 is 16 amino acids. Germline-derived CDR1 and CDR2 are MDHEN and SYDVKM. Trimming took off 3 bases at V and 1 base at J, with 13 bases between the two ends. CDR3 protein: CASSLAGGGSNQPQHF. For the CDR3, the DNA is TGTGCCAGCAGTTTGGCAGGTGGGGGAAGCAATCAGCCCCAGCATTTT.

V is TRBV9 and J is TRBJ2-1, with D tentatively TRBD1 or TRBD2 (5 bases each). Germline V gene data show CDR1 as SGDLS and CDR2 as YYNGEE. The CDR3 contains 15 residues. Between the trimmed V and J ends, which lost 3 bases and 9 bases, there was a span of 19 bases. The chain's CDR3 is CASSEGQRGRGEQFF. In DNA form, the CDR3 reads TGTGCCAGCAGCGAGGGTCAGAGGGGTCGGGGTGAGCAGTTCTTC.

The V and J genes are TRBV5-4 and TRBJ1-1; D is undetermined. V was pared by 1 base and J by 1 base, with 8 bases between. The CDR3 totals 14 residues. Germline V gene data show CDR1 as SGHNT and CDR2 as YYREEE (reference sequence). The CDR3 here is CASSLPTQNTEAFF. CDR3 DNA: TGTGCCAGCAGCTTGCCCACCCAGAACACTGAAGCTTTCTTT.

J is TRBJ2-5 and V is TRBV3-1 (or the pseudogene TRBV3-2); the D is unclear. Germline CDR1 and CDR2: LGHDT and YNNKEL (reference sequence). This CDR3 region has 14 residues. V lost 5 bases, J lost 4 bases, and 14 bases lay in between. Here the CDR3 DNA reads TGTGCCAGCAGCGTGGTTGACTTGGCAGAGACCCAGTACTTC. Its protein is CASSVVDLAETQYF.

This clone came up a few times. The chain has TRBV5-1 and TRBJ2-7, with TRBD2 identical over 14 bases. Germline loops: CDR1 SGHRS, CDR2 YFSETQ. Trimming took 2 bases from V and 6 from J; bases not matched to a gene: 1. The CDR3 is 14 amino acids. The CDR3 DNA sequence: TGCGCCAGCAGCTTAGGACTAGCGGGAGGCGAGCAGTACTTC. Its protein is CASSLGLAGGEQYF.

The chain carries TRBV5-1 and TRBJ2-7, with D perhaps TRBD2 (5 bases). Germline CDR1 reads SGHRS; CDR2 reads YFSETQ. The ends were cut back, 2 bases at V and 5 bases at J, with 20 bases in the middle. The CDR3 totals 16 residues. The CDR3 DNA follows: TGCGCCAGCAGCTTCCGCCGAGGCGGTAGCGTCGACGAGCAGTACTTC. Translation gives CASSFRRGGSVDEQYF.

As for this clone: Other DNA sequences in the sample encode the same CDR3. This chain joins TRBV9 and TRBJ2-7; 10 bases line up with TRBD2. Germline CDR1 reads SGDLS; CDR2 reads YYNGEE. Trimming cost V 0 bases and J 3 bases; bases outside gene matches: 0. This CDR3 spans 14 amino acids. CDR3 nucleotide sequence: TGTGCCAGCAGCGTAGGACTAGCGGGCTACGAGCAGTACTTC. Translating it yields CASSVGLAGYEQYF.

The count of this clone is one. The CDR3 nucleotides are TGTGCCAGCAGGAAAACAGTGAGCTCCTACAATGAGCAGTTCTTC. Protein: CASRKTVSSYNEQFF. V usage is TRBV6-5 and J usage is TRBJ2-1; D gene unclear. The CDR3 runs 15 residues. Germline CDR1 reads MNHEY; CDR2 reads SVGAGI. Deletions cut 6 bases from V and 0 bases from J, with 12 bases between.

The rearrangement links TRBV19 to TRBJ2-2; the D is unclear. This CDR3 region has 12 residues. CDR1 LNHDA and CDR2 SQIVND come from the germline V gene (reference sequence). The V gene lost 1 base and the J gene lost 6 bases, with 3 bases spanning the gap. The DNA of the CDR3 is TGTGCCAGTAGTATAGGGCCCGGGGAGCTGTTTTTT. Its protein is CASSIGPGELFF.

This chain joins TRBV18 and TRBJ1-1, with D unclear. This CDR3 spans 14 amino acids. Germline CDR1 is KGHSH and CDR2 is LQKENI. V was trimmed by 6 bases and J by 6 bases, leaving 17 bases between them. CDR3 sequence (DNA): TGTGCCAGCTCCGGGCGTAGGCAAGCGCCTGAAGCTTTCTTT. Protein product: CASSGRRQAPEAFF.

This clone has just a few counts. The CDR3 region has the DNA TGCAGTGCCGCCAGGACCGACTCCTACGAGCAGTACTTC. This codes for CSAARTDSYEQYF. The chain links TRBV29-1 to TRBJ2-7; no reliable D call. The CDR3 has 13 amino acids. Germline loops: CDR1 SQVTM, CDR2 ANQGSEA.

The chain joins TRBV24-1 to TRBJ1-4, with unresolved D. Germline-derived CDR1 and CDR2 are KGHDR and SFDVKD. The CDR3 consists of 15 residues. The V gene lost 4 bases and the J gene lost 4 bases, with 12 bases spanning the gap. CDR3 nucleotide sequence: TGTGCCACCAGTGACCAGGCGGGTGATAATGAAAAACTGTTTTTT. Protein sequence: CATSDQAGDNEKLFF.

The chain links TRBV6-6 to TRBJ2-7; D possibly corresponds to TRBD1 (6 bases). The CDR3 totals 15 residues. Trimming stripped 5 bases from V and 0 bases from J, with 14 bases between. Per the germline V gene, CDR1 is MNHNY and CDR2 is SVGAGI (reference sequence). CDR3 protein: CASSVKQGSSYEQYF. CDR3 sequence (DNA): TGTGCCAGCAGTGTTAAACAGGGAAGCTCCTACGAGCAGTACTTC.

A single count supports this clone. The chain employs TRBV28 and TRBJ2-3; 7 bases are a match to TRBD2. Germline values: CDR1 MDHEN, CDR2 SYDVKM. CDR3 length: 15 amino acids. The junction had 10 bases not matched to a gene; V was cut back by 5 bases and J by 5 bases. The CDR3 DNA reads TGTGCCAGCAGTGCTCCTTCGGCGGGAGAAGATACGCAGTATTTT. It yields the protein CASSAPSAGEDTQYF.

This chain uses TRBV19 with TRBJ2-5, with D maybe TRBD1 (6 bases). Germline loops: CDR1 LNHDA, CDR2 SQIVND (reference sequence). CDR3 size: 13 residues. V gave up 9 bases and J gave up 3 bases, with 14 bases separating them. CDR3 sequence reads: CASVDSREETQYF. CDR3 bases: TGTGCCAGCGTGGACAGTAGGGAAGAGACCCAGTACTTC.

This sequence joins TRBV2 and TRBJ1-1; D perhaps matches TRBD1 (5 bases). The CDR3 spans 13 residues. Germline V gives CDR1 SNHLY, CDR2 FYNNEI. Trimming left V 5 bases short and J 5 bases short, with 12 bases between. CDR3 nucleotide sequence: TGTGCCAGCAGTCCCGGGGGGGGGACTGAAGCTTTCTTT. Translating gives CASSPGGGTEAFF.